These 30 T cell receptor beta chains were all obtained from the same sample, sequenced in a study of beta chain features in type 1 diabetes. Study observations and caveats: Moderately but significantly shorter TCRB CDR3s were found in Type 1 diabetes patients in all four CD4+ subsets.

Their specific antigens are unknown. The investigators reverse transcribed all of the isolated RNA, so they sequenced expressed TCRB transcripts. Data came from immunoSEQ multiplex PCR; TCRdb stores just in-frame clones and leaves some out. The sample holds about 300,000 clones, roughly 14% seen once. The sample consisted of naive CD4+ T cells from blood. These TCRs come from a young woman with type 1 diabetes.

This clone has more than one count but fewer than ten. The gene calls are TRBV28 and TRBJ2-7; D perhaps matches TRBD2 (6 bases). CDR1 MDHEN and CDR2 SYDVKM come from the germline V gene. V shed 1 base and J shed 1 base, with 11 bases lying between them. The CDR3 sequence is 15 residues long. CDR3 sequence (DNA): TGTGCCAGCAGTTTATTGTACCGGGAGTCCTACGAGCAGTACTTC. It codes for CASSLLYRESYEQYF.

This clone turned up a few times. J is TRBJ2-1 and V is TRBV7-9; TRBD2 is a possible D gene (5 bases). V gave up 3 bases and J gave up 8 bases, with 11 bases separating them. Germline CDR1 and CDR2: SEHNR and FQNEAQ (reference sequence). The CDR3 contains 13 residues. The CDR3 sequence: CASSFFPEDEQFF. The CDR3 nucleotides read TGTGCCAGCAGCTTTTTCCCGGAGGATGAGCAGTTCTTC. The full variable domain, in which reference TRBV7-9 and TRBJ2-1 provide the parts outside the CDR3, is DTGVSQNPRHKITKRGQNVTFRCDPISEHNRLYWYRQTLGQGPEFLTYFQNEAQLEKSRLLSDRFSAERPKGSFSTLEIQRTEQGDSAMYLCASSFFPEDEQFFGPGTRLTVL.

V and J are TRBV11-2 and TRBJ2-1; D remains unclear. The ends were cut back, 5 bases at V and 2 bases at J, with 10 bases in the middle. The CDR3 loop spans 14 amino acids. CDR1 is SGHAT and CDR2 is FQNNGV in the germline V gene. The CDR3 protein is CASSLPFTYNEQFF. Here the CDR3 DNA reads TGTGCCAGCAGCCTACCATTTACCTACAATGAGCAGTTCTTC. Supplemented by reference TRBV11-2 and TRBJ2-1, the full variable domain reads EAGVAQSPRYKIIEKRQSVAFWCNPISGHATLYWYQQILGQGPKLLIQFQNNGVVDDSQLPKDRFSAERLKGVDSTLKIQPAKLEDSAVYLCASSLPFTYNEQFFGPGTRLTVL.

To note about this clone: The sample contains more than one DNA sequence encoding this CDR3. The rearrangement joins TRBV5-4 to TRBJ1-1; tentative D call: TRBD1 (5 bases). V was cut by 0 bases and J by 5 bases, with 11 bases left in between. Germline CDR1 is SGHNT and CDR2 is YYREEE (reference sequence). This CDR3 is 14 amino acids long. CDR3 bases: TGTGCCAGCAGCTTGGGGGCGGGGGGGACTGAAGCTTTCTTT. This sequence encodes CASSLGAGGTEAFF.

This CDR3 is CASSTDRGGYEQYF. DNA of the CDR3: TGTGCCAGCAGCACAGACAGGGGAGGCTACGAGCAGTACTTC. This chain uses TRBV7-8 with TRBJ2-7; 8 bases are a match to TRBD1. The V gene end was trimmed by 5 bases and the J gene end by 3 bases; junction bases not matched to a gene: 6. The CDR3 contains 14 residues. Germline values: CDR1 SGHVS, CDR2 FQNEAQ.

The V and J genes are TRBV11-3 and TRBJ2-1, with 9 bases that match TRBD2. J lost 5 bases, V lost 3 bases, and 5 bases had no gene match. The CDR3 contains 15 residues. CDR1 and CDR2 (germline): SGHNT, YENEEA. DNA of the CDR3: TGTGCCAGCAGCTTCCTAGCGGGAAGTAACAATGAGCAGTTCTTC. As protein: CASSFLAGSNNEQFF.

This clone was recorded a few times. The chain uses TRBV15 and TRBJ2-1; D gene unclear. V gave up 1 base and J gave up 0 bases, with 13 bases separating them. The CDR3 is 17 amino acids. The germline V gene encodes CDR1 LNHNV and CDR2 YYDKDF (reference sequence). CDR3: CATSRAPRVISYNEQFF. In nucleotides, the CDR3 is TGTGCCACCAGCAGAGCTCCACGGGTCATCTCCTACAATGAGCAGTTCTTC.

The table lists this clone with a few counts. This chain links TRBV28 with TRBJ2-7, with TRBD2 as a possible D gene (5 bases). There are 11 residues in the CDR3. CDR1 is MDHEN, CDR2 SYDVKM, per germline. Trimming removed 10 bases from V and 3 bases from J, with 10 bases in between. The CDR3 spells CATGGSYEQYF. The DNA for the CDR3 is TGTGCCACGGGTGGGAGCTACGAGCAGTACTTC.

This clone was found a few times. CDR3 DNA: TGTGCCAGCCCTCACGGGTGGCGGGAGACGCAGTACGTC. Protein: CASPHGWRETQYV. The genes are TRBV21-1 and TRBJ2-7; TRBD2 is the table's D call and was not checked against the DNA. TRBV21-1 counts as a pseudogene. The length of the CDR3 is 13 residues.

This clone came up a few times. V gene TRBV30 combines with J gene TRBJ1-2; 10 bases agree with TRBD1. With V trimmed by 1 base and J by 5 bases, 1 base remained unmatched. The CDR3 contains 13 residues. Germline V gives CDR1 GTSNPN, CDR2 SVGIG (reference sequence). The CDR3 DNA reads TGTGCCTGGAGTGGACAGGGGGCATATGGCTACACCTTC. As protein: CAWSGQGAYGYTF.

The gene calls are TRBV5-6 and TRBJ1-5; 10 positions match TRBD1. The V segment lost 4 bases and the J segment 6 bases; nucleotides outside the gene matches: 7. The CDR3 loop spans 15 amino acids. Germline CDR1 reads SGHDT; CDR2 reads YYEEEE. CDR3 nucleotides: TGTGCCAGCAGCAAGAGGACAGGGGGTAGTCAGCCCCAGCATTTT. It translates to CASSKRTGGSQPQHF.

This rearrangement joins TRBV29-1 to TRBJ2-1; 14 positions agree with TRBD2. The V and J ends lost 4 bases and 9 bases, in that order; junction bases with no gene match: 5. The germline gives CDR1 SQVTM, CDR2 ANQGSEA. The CDR3 has 14 amino acids. CDR3 nucleotide sequence: TGCAGCGTTGTGGGACTAGCGGGAGTTTTTGAGCAGTTCTTC. It encodes CSVVGLAGVFEQFF.

This clone came up a few times. This chain connects TRBV7-9 to TRBJ2-2; 9 bases match TRBD1. V lost 2 bases, J lost 2 bases, and 3 bases stayed unmatched. The CDR3 has 16 amino acids. Germline loops: CDR1 SEHNR, CDR2 FQNEAQ (reference sequence). In nucleotides, the CDR3 is TGTGCCAGCAGCTTAAGGGACAGGGAAAACACCGGGGAGCTGTTTTTT. Protein product: CASSLRDRENTGELFF.

The V and J genes are TRBV29-1 and TRBJ1-1; TRBD1 matches 8 bases. Trimming at V came to 3 bases and at J to 1 base, leaving 4 bases not matched to a gene. CDR1 is SQVTM and CDR2 is ANQGSEA in the germline V gene. The CDR3 extends over 14 amino acids. CDR3 coding DNA: TGCAGCGTTGATAGGGACAGGACGAACACTGAAGCTTTCTTT. This encodes CSVDRDRTNTEAFF. The full variable domain, its missing parts supplied by reference TRBV29-1 and TRBJ1-1, is SAVISQKPSRDICQRGTSLTIQCQVDSQVTMMFWYRQQPGQSLTLIATANQGSEATYESGFVIDKFPISRPNLTFSTLTVSNMSPEDSSIYLCSVDRDRTNTEAFFGQGTRLTVV.

The chain carries TRBV2 and TRBJ2-7, with 7 positions matching TRBD2. CDR1 and CDR2 from the germline V gene are SNHLY and FYNNEI. V shed 6 bases, J shed 2 bases, and the junction held 1 base outside the gene matches. The CDR3 is 12 amino acids. The CDR3 DNA sequence: TGTGCCAGCAGGGGGACTACCTACGAGCAGTACGTC. Translation gives CASRGTTYEQYV.

This rearrangement joins TRBV6-5 to TRBJ2-1; TRBD2 aligns across 11 bases. The CDR3 is made up of 15 amino acids. The J segment lost 7 bases and the V segment lost 4 bases, leaving 6 bases of the junction unmatched. The germline V gene has CDR1 MNHEY and CDR2 SVGAGI. The CDR3 spells CASSFLAGGENEQFF. The CDR3, as DNA: TGTGCCAGCAGTTTCCTAGCGGGAGGAGAGAATGAGCAGTTCTTC.

The V and J genes are TRBV19 and TRBJ1-5; TRBD1 aligns across 9 bases. With 6 bases clipped from V and 2 bases from J, the junction kept 2 bases outside the gene matches. Germline V CDR1 and CDR2: LNHDA, SQIVND (reference sequence). The CDR3 is 14 residues long. The CDR3 DNA reads as TGTGCCAGTAGCGGACAGGGGCGCAATCAGCCCCAGCATTTT. This codes for CASSGQGRNQPQHF.

This clone appeared a few times. The V and J genes are TRBV18 and TRBJ2-5, with D hard to call. V dropped 4 bases and J dropped 1 base, with 4 bases sitting between them. Per the germline V gene, CDR1 is KGHSH and CDR2 is LQKENI. The CDR3 runs 12 residues. CDR3 region: CASSRAQETQYF. CDR3 DNA sequence: TGTGCCAGCTCACGGGCCCAAGAGACCCAGTACTTC. Together with reference TRBV18 and TRBJ2-5, the CDR3 gives the full variable domain: NAGVMQNPRHLVRRRGQEARLRCSPMKGHSHVYWYRQLPEEGLKFMVYLQKENIIDESGMPKERFSAEFPKEGPSILRIQQVVRGDSAAYFCASSRAQETQYFGPGTRLLVL.

J is TRBJ2-2 and V is TRBV11-2; possibly TRBD1 for D (6 bases). The ends were cut back, 5 bases at V and 5 bases at J, with 15 bases in the middle. The CDR3 length is 15 residues. Germline CDR1 SGHAT, CDR2 FQNNGV. The CDR3 DNA sequence: TGTGCCAGCAGCCCCAGGACAGTTTTTACCGGGGAGCTGTTTTTT. Its protein is CASSPRTVFTGELFF.

This clone showed up just a few times. The chain joins TRBV5-1 to TRBJ1-2; possible D gene TRBD1, 5 bases. The length of the CDR3 is 13 residues. With 0 bases removed from V and 6 bases from J, the gap between germline ends came to 9 bases. The germline V gene encodes CDR1 SGHRS and CDR2 YFSETQ. Written as DNA, the CDR3 is TGCGCCAGCAGCTTGGCCCAGGGTGATGGCTACACCTTC. Translation: CASSLAQGDGYTF.

This clone was counted between two and nine times. Here the CDR3 reads CASSLGGQPQHF. CDR3 in DNA: TGTGCCAGCAGTTTAGGGGGCCAGCCCCAGCATTTT. This chain uses TRBV27 with TRBJ1-5; tentatively, D is TRBD1 (6 bases). CDR1 and CDR2 (germline): MNHEY, SMNVEV (reference sequence). The CDR3 spans 12 residues. V was shortened by 2 bases and J by 7 bases, with 6 bases between the two germline ends.

The gene calls are TRBV6-5 and TRBJ2-3, with a tentative D call TRBD2 (5 bases). The V gene's germline CDR1 is MNHEY and CDR2 SVGAGI. This CDR3 spans 14 amino acids. The V end lost 5 bases, the J end lost 0 bases, and 9 bases lay between the germline ends. The chain's CDR3 is CASSTRDSTDTQYF. The CDR3 bases are TGTGCCAGCAGTACTAGGGATAGCACAGATACGCAGTATTTT.

This clone came up a few times. The V gene is TRBV15, the J gene TRBJ2-7; 7 bases line up with TRBD2. Trimming took 4 bases from V and 0 from J; bases not matched to a gene: 12. This CDR3 has 17 amino acids. Germline CDR1 reads LNHNV; CDR2 reads YYDKDF (reference sequence). This CDR3 reads CATSTPEGGKSSYEQYF. CDR3 bases: TGTGCCACCAGCACCCCCGAGGGAGGGAAGAGCTCCTACGAGCAGTACTTC.

This chain joins TRBV5-1 and TRBJ2-7, with 10 bases matching TRBD1. V shed 4 bases and J 2 bases; nucleotides not matched to a gene: 6. Germline loops: CDR1 SGHRS, CDR2 YFSETQ. The CDR3 extends over 15 amino acids. CDR3 loop: CASSKDRGQTYEQYF. The CDR3 DNA reads as TGCGCCAGCAGCAAAGACAGGGGGCAAACCTACGAGCAGTACTTC.

This clone has just a few counts. V usage is TRBV10-1 and J usage is TRBJ2-7; 12 bases line up with TRBD2. The junction had 3 bases not matched to a gene; V was cut back by 0 bases and J by 3 bases. The CDR3 is made up of 16 amino acids. Per the germline V gene, CDR1 is WNHNN and CDR2 is SYGVQD (reference sequence). The CDR3, as DNA: TGCGCCAGCAGTGAGTCGACTAGCGGGAGTCACTACGAGCAGTACTTC. Protein: CASSESTSGSHYEQYF.

The chain has TRBV7-2 and TRBJ1-1, with 8 bases fitting TRBD1. Germline values: CDR1 SGHTA, CDR2 FQGNSA. The CDR3 is made up of 16 amino acids. J gave up 1 base and V 5 bases, and 9 bases lay outside the gene matches. CDR3 bases: TGTGCCAGCAGCCCAGGCTTTGGGACAGGGAACACTGAAGCTTTCTTT. The encoded protein is CASSPGFGTGNTEAFF.

The chain combines TRBV29-1 with TRBJ1-1; D is unclear. The V end lost 8 bases, the J end lost 1 base, and 11 bases lay between the germline ends. CDR1 is SQVTM and CDR2 is ANQGSEA in the germline V gene. The CDR3 totals 12 residues. CDR3 nucleotides: TGCAGCCTGAGGGCAGCGAACACTGAAGCTTTCTTT. This sequence encodes CSLRAANTEAFF.

There are a few counts of this clone. The chain joins TRBV19 to TRBJ2-1; TRBD2 matches 13 bases. V trimming: 8 bases; J trimming: 3 bases; junction bases outside the gene matches: 4. The CDR3 loop spans 15 amino acids. Germline CDR1 reads LNHDA; CDR2 reads SQIVND (reference sequence). The CDR3: CASRTSGSLYNEQFF. The DNA for the CDR3 is TGTGCCAGTCGGACTAGCGGGAGCCTCTACAATGAGCAGTTCTTC.

V usage is TRBV6-5 and J usage is TRBJ2-3, with 7 bases identical to TRBD1. With 4 bases clipped from V and 8 bases from J, the junction kept 9 bases outside the gene matches. This CDR3 is built from 14 residues. The V gene's germline CDR1 is MNHEY and CDR2 SVGAGI. For the CDR3, the DNA is TGTGCCAGCAGTTTGGGACAGCAGGCGGGTACGCAGTATTTT. As protein: CASSLGQQAGTQYF.

This chain links TRBV9 with TRBJ2-7; D gene unclear. V lost 0 bases, J lost 2 bases, and 9 bases lay in between. This CDR3 contains 14 residues. Per the germline V gene, CDR1 is SGDLS and CDR2 is YYNGEE. In DNA form, the CDR3 reads TGTGCCAGCAGCGTAGATCCCCTCCCCTACGAGCAGTACTTC. Its translation: CASSVDPLPYEQYF.